The clone carrying this T cell receptor beta chain was observed a few times. Its target is not known. The sample comes from a study of T cell repertoires in cytomegalovirus infection. Study in general: Public signatures in TCR beta pointed to CMV infection and matching HLA type.

CDR1 is MGHRA and CDR2 is YSYEKL in the germline V gene. There are 17 residues in the CDR3. Trimming removed 0 bases at V and 0 bases at J, with 11 bases between. A single record per CDR3 protein comes from TCRdb applying MiXCR to the reads. Of 150,000 to 200,000 distinct CDR3 sequences listed, 28% were seen once; the top ten hold roughly 29%. Study-wide findings and caveats: Ex vivo, HLA-C-restricted CMV-specific TCR beta clonotypes prevailed over the rest of the response.

The sequencing sample was made of PBMCs. V is TRBV4-1 and J is TRBJ1-4; D is unclear. This clonotype was obtained from a human donor in good health (CMV status not recorded). Some clones in this sample may be carry-over from other donors' samples. CDR3 residues: CASSQETNQATNEKLFF. As DNA, the CDR3 is TGCGCCAGCAGCCAAGAAACCAATCAGGCAACTAATGAAAAACTGTTTTTT.